The rows below give T cell receptor beta chains drawn from one sample of a study of T cells expressing NK-cell markers. TCRdb reprocessed the 5' RACE reads, with one entry per CDR3 protein and no DNA. This sample's table reports 140,000 or so distinct CDR3 sequences. The material sequenced was blood T cells: a sorted CD56 or NKG2C T cell subset, CD4+ or CD8+ T cells, or bulk PBMC T cells (not recorded which). Every receptor here comes from a man in his late teens or twenties in good health. The CDR3 runs from the conserved cysteine through the conserved F or W. Fields, in order: clone size, V gene, J gene, CDR3 length, CDR3 protein. Size is omitted from some rows. Given values are once, few, many or a class for expanded clones.

NA	TRBV11-3	TRBJ2-3	16	CASSTRTSGDTDTQYF
NA	TRBV6-2/TRBV6-3	TRBJ2-4	15	CASSYFLGYENIQYF
NA	TRBV5-1	TRBJ2-4	13	CASSLDGENIQYF
NA	TRBV4-3	TRBJ2-1	17	CASSQAPGTTSYNEQFF
NA	TRBV12-3/TRBV12-4	TRBJ2-1	16	CASSSVAGTSRGEQFF
NA	TRBV12-3/TRBV12-4	TRBJ2-2	15	CASSLNPSGPGELFF
NA	TRBV29-1	TRBJ2-5	17	CSVAGYGRTASQETQYF
NA	TRBV4-1	TRBJ2-5	16	CASSQVPGQGWETQYF
NA	TRBV7-2	TRBJ2-3	13	CASSNGTPDTQYF
NA	TRBV11-1	TRBJ2-5	14	CATELPRAVETQYF
NA	TRBV20-1	TRBJ2-1	15	CSAPGQMSSYNEQFF
NA	TRBV24-1	TRBJ1-2	12	CATSDSSYGYTF
medium-sized	TRBV19	TRBJ2-5	13	CASSIRRRETQYF
NA	TRBV4-2	TRBJ2-3	15	CASSHRDRGQDTQYF
NA	TRBV2	TRBJ2-7	13	CASRDLLSYEQYF
NA	TRBV30	TRBJ2-1	15	CAWSRLPSSYNEQFF
NA	TRBV2	TRBJ2-5	15	CASSGVWTGEETQYF
NA	TRBV5-1	TRBJ2-3	12	CASKQGTDTQYF
NA	TRBV27	TRBJ2-1	14	CASMSALGDNEQFF
NA	TRBV6-5	TRBJ2-3	15	CASSYSGPFTDTQYF
NA	TRBV7-9	TRBJ2-3	16	CASSFHLPVVADTQYF
NA	TRBV29-1	TRBJ2-1	15	CSVDRGLAGGNEQFF
NA	TRBV29-1	TRBJ2-7	14	CSVVGQGVFYEQYF
NA	TRBV15	TRBJ2-3	13	CATSLTSSRPQYF
NA	TRBV5-6	TRBJ1-6	17	CASSRLYPGQGNSALHF
NA	TRBV3-1	TRBJ2-3	17	CASSQDSDRVWTDTQYF
NA	TRBV10-3	TRBJ2-6	19	CAISESGDRGTSGANVLTF
NA	TRBV6-5	TRBJ2-7	13	CASSYQGGSEQYF
NA	TRBV5-6	TRBJ2-7	14	CASLKQGAIHEQYF
NA	TRBV12-3/TRBV12-4	TRBJ2-1	12	CASRQTGAGQFF
NA	TRBV12-3/TRBV12-4	TRBJ2-2	16	CASSFRLAGDGGELFF
NA	TRBV5-5	TRBJ2-3	14	CASSLAGATDTQYF
NA	TRBV5-5	TRBJ2-1	16	CASSSGLAGVYVEQFF
NA	TRBV3-1	TRBJ2-5	15	CASSRRDSLQETQYF
NA	TRBV7-8	TRBJ2-3	15	CASSFPGQGTDTQYF